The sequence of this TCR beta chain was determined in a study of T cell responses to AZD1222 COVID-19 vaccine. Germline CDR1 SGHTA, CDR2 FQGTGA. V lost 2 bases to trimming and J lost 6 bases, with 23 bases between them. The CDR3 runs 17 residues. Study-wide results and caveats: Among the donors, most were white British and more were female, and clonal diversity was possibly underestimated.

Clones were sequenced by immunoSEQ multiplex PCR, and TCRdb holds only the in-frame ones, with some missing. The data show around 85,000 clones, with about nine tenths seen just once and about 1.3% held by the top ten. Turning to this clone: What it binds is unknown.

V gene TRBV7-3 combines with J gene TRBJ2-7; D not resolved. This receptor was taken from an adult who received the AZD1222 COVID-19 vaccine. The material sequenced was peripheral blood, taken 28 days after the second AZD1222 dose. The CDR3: CASSLGSAADRSIEQYF. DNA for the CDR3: TGTGCCAGCAGCTTAGGGTCCGCGGCGGACCGGTCGATCGAGCAGTACTTC.